This TCR beta chain is from a study of blood T cell repertoires in COVID-19. V lost 5 bases, J lost 0 bases, and 14 bases lay in between. The CDR3 is made up of 16 amino acids. The germline gives CDR1 SGHTA, CDR2 FQGNSA. The authors' processing: Amplification of reference gene primers provided the estimated nucleated cell counts. Using immunoSEQ multiplex PCR, the repertoire was profiled, and TCRdb retains in-frame clones only, with some absent. V and J calls and clone size come straight from that table; D and trimming were deduced from the DNA. The sample holds roughly 57,000 clones, around 92% seen once.

Sequenced input: peripheral blood. The clonotype comes from a human donor in a cohort sampled during active COVID-19. The rearrangement uses TRBV7-2 and TRBJ2-4, with D possibly being TRBD1 (7 bases). The CDR3 DNA reads TGTGCCAGCAGCCCCTCAGGGGGGATAGCCAAAAACATTCAGTACTTC. Translating it yields CASSPSGGIAKNIQYF.